Detailed here is one T cell receptor (beta chain). Its matching antigen is unknown. The sample originates from a study of CD8+CD57+ T cells in acquired aplastic anemia. At the level of the study: Yields of DNA that came from sorted CD4+ and CD8+ cells averaged approximately 3.5 ug. The study, taken as a whole, reports: Simpson's diversity of CD8+ cells was not significantly different in patients compared with controls. About 30 CD8+ CDR3 sequences occurred in both the patients and the controls.

V lost 2 bases to trimming and J lost 4 bases, with 14 bases between them. CDR3 size: 15 residues. Germline lookup yields CDR1 SGHTA and CDR2 FQGNSA. Genomic DNA acted as the template from which TCR beta VDJ combination and CDR3 sequence profiling were carried out. One entry per CDR3 protein results from TCRdb running MiXCR on the reads. Of about 150,000 distinct CDR3 sequences listed, about 54% are singletons. For sequencing, patients were chosen who had shown expansion of CD8+CD57+ cells by flow cytometry. Severe acquired aplastic anemia affected all patients. The J gene is TRBJ2-5, the V gene TRBV7-2; either TRBD1 or TRBD2 may fit D (5 bases each). The receptor's source is a human donor with aplastic anemia. Specimen: sorted CD4+, CD8+, or CD8+CD57+ T cells (not recorded which) from PBMCs. In DNA form, the CDR3 reads TGTGCCAGCAGCTTATCGGTCAGGGACCGAGAGACCCAGTACTTC. It encodes CASSLSVRDRETQYF.